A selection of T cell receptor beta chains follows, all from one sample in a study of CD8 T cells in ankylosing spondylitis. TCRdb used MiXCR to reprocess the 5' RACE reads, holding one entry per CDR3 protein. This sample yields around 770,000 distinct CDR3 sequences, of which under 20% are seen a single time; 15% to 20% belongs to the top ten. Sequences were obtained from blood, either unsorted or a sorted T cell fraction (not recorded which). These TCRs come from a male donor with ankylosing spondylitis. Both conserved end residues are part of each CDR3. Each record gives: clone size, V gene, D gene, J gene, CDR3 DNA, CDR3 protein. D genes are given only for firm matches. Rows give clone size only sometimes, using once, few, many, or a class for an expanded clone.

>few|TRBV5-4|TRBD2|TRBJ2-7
TGTGCCAGCAGCCTCTCAACTAGCGGGAGTACCTACGAGCAGTACTTC
CASSLSTSGSTYEQYF
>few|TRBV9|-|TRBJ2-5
TGTGCCAGCAGCGTCGGGGCAGCGCCGTACCAAGAGACCCAGTACTTC
CASSVGAAPYQETQYF
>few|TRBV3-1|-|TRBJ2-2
TGTGCCAGCAGCCAACAGGGTTCCGGGGAGCTGTTTTTT
CASSQQGSGELFF
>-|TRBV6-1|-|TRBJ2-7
TGTGCCAGCAGTGAACCAAGCTCCTACGAGCAGTACTTC
CASSEPSSYEQYF
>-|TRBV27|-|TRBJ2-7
TGTGCCAGCTCCCTTTTAATTGGGCCTCGGATTAACGAGCAGTACTTC
CASSLLIGPRINEQYF
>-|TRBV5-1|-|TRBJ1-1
TGCGCCAGCAGCTTGGCCCCCCAAGTCACTGAAGCTTTCTTT
CASSLAPQVTEAFF
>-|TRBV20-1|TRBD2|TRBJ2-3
TGCAGTGCTAGAGATTGGGGACTAGGGCCGGATACGCAGTATTTT
CSARDWGLGPDTQYF
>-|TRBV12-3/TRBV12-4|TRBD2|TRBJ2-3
TGTGCCAGCAGATACGGACTAGCGGGAGGGGGAGATACGCAGTATTTT
CASRYGLAGGGDTQYF
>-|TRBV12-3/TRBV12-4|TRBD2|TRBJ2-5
TGTGCCAGCAGTTTAGCGAATCTAGCGGGAGGAGTTGAGACCCAGTACTTC
CASSLANLAGGVETQYF
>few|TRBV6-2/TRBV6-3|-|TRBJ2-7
TGTGCCAGCAGTTACTCGGGGAGGGAGCAGTACTTC
CASSYSGREQYF
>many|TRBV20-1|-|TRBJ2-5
TGCAGTGCTATGGCCCCCGGGACACCCGACCAGTACTTC
CSAMAPGTPDQYF
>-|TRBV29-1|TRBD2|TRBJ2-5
TGCAGCGTTGGGGATCCGGGACTAGTCCAAGAGACCCAGTACTTC
CSVGDPGLVQETQYF
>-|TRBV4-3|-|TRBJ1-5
TGCGCCAGCAGCCAAGATATTAGTCAGCCCCAGCATTTT
CASSQDISQPQHF
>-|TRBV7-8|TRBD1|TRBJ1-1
TGTGCCAGCAGCCCCCGAGGGACAGGCAGCCTGAACACTGAAGCTTTCTTT
CASSPRGTGSLNTEAFF